This T cell receptor (beta chain) was identified during a study of blood T cell repertoires in COVID-19. The protocol was immunoSEQ multiplex PCR, while the TCRdb copy is restricted to in-frame clones and leaves out a portion. The sample contains approximately 360,000 clones, 70% to 90% of which appear only once. CDR1 and CDR2 (germline): SNHLY, FYNNEI. V shed 8 bases and J 2 bases; nucleotides not matched to a gene: 3. The CDR3 is made up of 13 amino acids. Source material: peripheral blood. This TCR came from a man in his forties with acute or convalescent COVID-19. The gene calls are TRBV2 and TRBJ1-5; 7 nucleotides match TRBD1. CDR3 coding DNA: TGTGCCAGCGGAGACAGGGGCAATCAGCCCCAGCATTTT. As protein: CASGDRGNQPQHF.